A single sample is the source of the 18 T cell receptor beta chains below, sequenced in a study of T cell changes during pregnancy in multiple sclerosis. TCRdb's table, derived via immunoSEQ multiplex PCR, lists solely in-frame clones and lacks some. The sample lists tens of thousands of clones, around 90% occurring once. Sequencing was performed on CD4+ T cells from peripheral blood mononuclear cells, taken in the third trimester of pregnancy. Every receptor here comes from a female donor in good health, enrolled as a control in a pregnancy study.

CDR3 sequence (DNA): TGTGCCACCAGCATACCGACAGGGATGGGTACAGATACGCAGTATTTT. This encodes CATSIPTGMGTDTQYF. The V and J genes are TRBV15 and TRBJ2-3; 7 nucleotides align to TRBD1. CDR1 LNHNV and CDR2 YYDKDF come from the germline V gene (reference sequence). The length of the CDR3 is 16 residues. V lost 4 bases, J lost 3 bases, and 10 bases stayed unmatched. Drawing the rest from reference TRBV15 and TRBJ2-3, the complete variable domain is DAMVIQNPRYQVTQFGKPVTLSCSQTLNHNVMYWYQQKSSQAPKLLFHYYDKDFNNEADTPDNFQSRRPNTSFCFLDIRSPGLGDTAMYLCATSIPTGMGTDTQYFGPGTRLTVL.

The V and J genes are TRBV21-1 and TRBJ2-3; no check of the table's D call, TRBD2, against the DNA was made. TRBV21-1 is listed as a pseudogene. The CDR3 is 20 amino acids. CDR3 sequence reads: CASSKLVQRGGKPSTDTQYF. CDR3 in DNA: TGTGCCAGCAGCAAATTGGTCCAGCGGGGGGGAAAACCTAGCACAGATACGCAGTATTTT.

This rearrangement joins TRBV18 to TRBJ1-1; 12 bases fit TRBD1. V lost 1 base, J lost 3 bases, and 12 bases stayed unmatched. The CDR3 loop spans 19 amino acids. Germline V gene data show CDR1 as KGHSH and CDR2 as LQKENI. The CDR3 bases are TGTGCCAGCTCACCACTCCCGGGGACAGGGGGCGCCTCGGACACTGAAGCTTTCTTT. This sequence encodes CASSPLPGTGGASDTEAFF.

This chain connects TRBV27 to TRBJ1-5, with a tentative D call TRBD1 (6 bases). V was cut by 2 bases and J by 4 bases, with 12 bases left in between. CDR3 length equals 15 residues. Germline assignment: CDR1 MNHEY and CDR2 SMNVEV (reference sequence). In DNA, the CDR3 is TGTGCCAGCAGTTTAAGTCAGGGGCTAAATCAGCCCCAGCATTTT. Translated, it gives CASSLSQGLNQPQHF.

This rearrangement joins TRBV5-1 to TRBJ2-7, with 8 bases lining up with TRBD2. V shed 3 bases and J 3 bases; nucleotides not matched to a gene: 8. This CDR3 spans 15 amino acids. CDR1 is SGHRS and CDR2 is YFSETQ in the germline V gene. The CDR3 is CASSWGLAGSYEQYF. Written as DNA, the CDR3 is TGCGCCAGCAGCTGGGGCCTAGCGGGTAGCTACGAGCAGTACTTC. The full variable domain, rest sourced from reference TRBV5-1 and TRBJ2-7, is KAGVTQTPRYLIKTRGQQVTLSCSPISGHRSVSWYQQTPGQGLQFLFEYFSETQRNKGNFPGRFSGRQFSNSRSEMNVSTLELGDSALYLCASSWGLAGSYEQYFGPGTRLTVT.

This chain uses TRBV6-4 with TRBJ2-2, with TRBD2 matching over 10 bases. Germline CDR1 is MRHNA and CDR2 is SNTAGT. This CDR3 has 17 amino acids. The trim removed 4 bases at V and 1 base at J, leaving 6 bases unmatched. In DNA, the CDR3 is TGTGCCAGCAGTGTCTCATCTAGCGGGGGGAACACCGGGGAGCTGTTTTTT. Translation: CASSVSSSGGNTGELFF.

This clone was seen only once. The rearrangement links TRBV28 to TRBJ1-2, with no clear D. Trimming removed 1 base from V and 4 bases from J, with 10 bases in between. This CDR3 is built from 14 residues. The germline V gene has CDR1 MDHEN and CDR2 SYDVKM. The CDR3 nucleotides are TGTGCCAGCAGTTTATCCGGGAAAGGCTATGGCTACACCTTC. Protein: CASSLSGKGYGYTF.

This clone showed up just once. This rearrangement joins TRBV2 to TRBJ2-6, with D maybe TRBD1 (6 bases). The germline V gene encodes CDR1 SNHLY and CDR2 FYNNEI. The CDR3 has 15 residues. V was pared by 6 bases and J by 0 bases, with 9 bases between. This chain's CDR3 is CASRQGYSGANVLTF. Here the CDR3 DNA reads TGTGCCAGCAGACAGGGATACTCTGGGGCCAACGTCCTGACTTTC.

A remark on this clone: The sample contains more than one DNA sequence encoding this CDR3. The chain joins TRBV28 to TRBJ2-3, with D perhaps TRBD2 (6 bases). CDR1 MDHEN and CDR2 SYDVKM come from the germline V gene. V lost 1 base, J lost 5 bases, and 10 bases lay in between. This CDR3 has 14 residues. This CDR3 is CASSLSGRGDTQYF. In nucleotides, the CDR3 is TGTGCCAGCAGTTTATCCGGGAGAGGAGATACGCAGTATTTT.

The chain has TRBV10-3 and TRBJ2-5; 8 bases align to TRBD2. The CDR3 spans 15 residues. The V gene's germline CDR1 is ENHRY and CDR2 SYGVKD. V was clipped by 5 bases and J by 5 bases; unmatched bases: 10. The CDR3 region is CAISYDSSGGETQYF. CDR3 DNA sequence: TGTGCCATCAGTTATGACAGCTCGGGGGGGGAGACCCAGTACTTC.

The chain carries TRBV19 and TRBJ1-1, with 8 bases fitting TRBD1. CDR3 length: 16 residues. The germline V gene encodes CDR1 LNHDA and CDR2 SQIVND (reference sequence). V shed 6 bases and J 3 bases; nucleotides not matched to a gene: 12. The CDR3 DNA reads TGTGCCAGTAGCTCCCGGGCAGGGGGCTGGGACACTGAAGCTTTCTTT. Its translation is CASSSRAGGWDTEAFF.

This clone was observed once. V is TRBV9 and J is TRBJ2-1; 8 bases are shared with TRBD2. V was pared by 3 bases and J by 7 bases, with 6 bases of the junction left unmatched. Germline CDR1 SGDLS, CDR2 YYNGEE. The length of the CDR3 is 14 residues. The CDR3 bases are TGTGCCAGCAGCGCCCGACTAGCGCAAAATGAGCAGTTCTTC. Translation: CASSARLAQNEQFF.

The chain carries TRBV5-6 and TRBJ2-5; possibly TRBD1 for D (5 bases). The CDR3 contains 14 residues. V was shortened by 0 bases and J by 2 bases, with 8 bases between the two germline ends. In germline, CDR1 is SGHDT, CDR2 YYEEEE. Here the CDR3 reads CASSLAGPQETQYF. The DNA of the CDR3 is TGTGCCAGCAGCTTGGCAGGGCCACAAGAGACCCAGTACTTC.

V usage is TRBV11-2 and J usage is TRBJ2-7; D possibly corresponds to TRBD1 (5 bases). Germline-derived CDR1 and CDR2 are SGHAT and FQNNGV. Trimming pared 5 bases from V and 0 bases from J, leaving 14 bases between. This CDR3 region has 15 residues. The CDR3 loop is CASSTDRSFSYEQYF. CDR3 bases: TGTGCCAGCAGCACAGACAGATCGTTCTCCTACGAGCAGTACTTC.

A single count supports this clone. CDR3 sequence (DNA): TGCGCCAGCAGCCCCCGGGACAGGGGCGAATATAATTCACCCCTCCACTTT. This encodes CASSPRDRGEYNSPLHF. V and J are TRBV4-1 and TRBJ1-6; TRBD1 agrees at 10 bases. Per the germline V gene, CDR1 is MGHRA and CDR2 is YSYEKL. The trim removed 4 bases at V and 4 bases at J, leaving 7 bases unmatched. There are 17 residues in the CDR3.

This rearrangement joins TRBV4-2 to TRBJ2-5; maybe TRBD1 (6 bases). The CDR3 runs 16 residues. Per germline, CDR1 LGHNA and CDR2 YNFKEQ. The V end lost 4 bases, the J end lost 5 bases, and 20 bases lay between the germline ends. The chain's CDR3 is CASSPRRRQVGETQYF. In DNA, the CDR3 is TGTGCCAGCAGCCCCAGAAGGAGACAGGTGGGGGAGACCCAGTACTTC.

The chain combines TRBV27 with TRBJ2-4; 7 bases map to TRBD1. V shed 4 bases and J 0 bases; nucleotides not matched to a gene: 12. CDR1 is MNHEY, CDR2 SMNVEV, per germline (reference sequence). This CDR3 has 18 residues. The CDR3 protein is CASSSYTTGERAKNIQYF. DNA for the CDR3: TGTGCCAGCAGTTCGTACACTACAGGGGAAAGAGCCAAAAACATTCAGTACTTC.

The chain employs TRBV6-5 and TRBJ1-6; 9 nucleotides align to TRBD1. The CDR3 has 15 amino acids. The germline V gene has CDR1 MNHEY and CDR2 SVGAGI. J was trimmed by 9 bases and V by 5 bases; bases with no gene match: 8. CDR3 sequence: CASSGRQGVSSPLHF. CDR3 coding DNA: TGTGCCAGCAGTGGACGACAGGGGGTGAGTTCACCCCTCCACTTT.